The present TCR beta chain was sequenced within a study of early T cells in non-severe SARS-CoV-2 infection. As for the study in general: Bulk RNA isolated from unsorted whole blood underwent sequencing; chains were not paired.

At least ten counts were recorded for this clonotype. Antigen unknown. The CDR3 covers 10 residues. Trimming left V 2 bases short and J 8 bases short, with 3 bases between. Individual cDNA molecules received unique molecular identifiers during library preparation. TCRdb processed the 5' RACE reads anew with MiXCR; each CDR3 protein has one entry. The repertoire holds under 75,000 distinct CDR3 sequences, with about 13% as singletons. Study-wide results and caveats: Matching results from VDJdb favored anti-spike CD8 responses, leaving private and CD4 specificities undetected.

This sequence joins TRBV12-3 or TRBV12-4 and TRBJ1-1; the D is unclear. This clonotype was sampled from an adult who was a healthcare worker with PCR-confirmed SARS-CoV-2 infection or an uninfected control (not recorded which). Sequencing was performed on whole blood. CDR3 residues: CASSLSEAFF. As DNA, the CDR3 is TGTGCCAGCAGTTTATCAGAAGCTTTCTTT.